This record covers a single T cell receptor (beta chain). Its specificity is unknown. The CDR3 loop spans 18 amino acids. CDR1 is PRHDT, CDR2 FYEKMQ, per germline (reference sequence). With V trimmed by 5 bases and J by 8 bases, 15 bases remained unmatched. Assay: immunoSEQ multiplex PCR; the TCRdb copy retains only in-frame clones and omits some. The table includes over 15,000 clones, less than 85% detected once. This specimen belongs to a study of T cell repertoires in ileal Crohn's disease. Points from the study as a whole: High-frequency clones were more common in sorted CD8 than CD4 cells.

The chain couples TRBV13 to TRBJ2-1; 13 bases agree with TRBD2. The clonotype was recovered from an adult with Crohn's disease. Sequencing input: ileal tissue. The CDR3: CASSLFRLAGGRPHEQFF. The CDR3 nucleotides are TGTGCCAGCAGCCTCTTCCGACTAGCGGGGGGCCGCCCCCATGAGCAGTTCTTC.